The 28 T cell receptor beta chains reported below all come from one sample, sequenced in a study of human versus mouse CDR3 diversity and MHC coevolution. TCRdb's copy holds only in-frame clones and misses some; the assay was immunoSEQ multiplex PCR. The table includes 80,000 or so clones, roughly 95% detected once. The source material was naive CD4+ T cells from blood. Regarding subset: CD45RO-negative CD62L-positive naive CD4 T cells. These TCRs come from a person aged 30-70 years in good health.

The count of this clone is one. The V gene is TRBV7-9, the J gene TRBJ1-6, with 9 bases aligning to TRBD1. This CDR3 region has 16 residues. V trimming: 5 bases; J trimming: 5 bases; junction bases outside the gene matches: 7. Per germline, CDR1 SEHNR and CDR2 FQNEAQ (reference sequence). The CDR3 protein is CASSPSGTGHNSPLHF. For the CDR3, the DNA is TGTGCCAGCAGCCCCAGCGGGACAGGGCATAATTCACCCCTCCACTTT.

This rearrangement joins TRBV6-5 to TRBJ1-2; D ambiguous. This CDR3 is 14 amino acids long. Germline V gives CDR1 MNHEY, CDR2 SVGAGI. Trimming stripped 3 bases from V and 8 bases from J, with 16 bases between. The CDR3 sequence: CASSYDSSLGGYTF. CDR3 in DNA: TGTGCCAGCAGTTATGACTCATCCCTCGGGGGCTACACCTTC.

The V gene is TRBV9, the J gene TRBJ2-3; D gene unclear. The V end was cut by 4 bases, the J end by 4 bases, with 4 bases between. The V gene's germline CDR1 is SGDLS and CDR2 YYNGEE. The CDR3 is made up of 11 amino acids. The CDR3 DNA is TGTGCCAGCAGCTCGTCAGATACGCAGTATTTT. It codes for CASSSSDTQYF.

The CDR3 loop is CASSETGTLNYGYTF. The CDR3 coding sequence is TGTGCCAGCAGTGAAACAGGGACCCTTAACTATGGCTACACCTTC. This chain joins TRBV6-1 and TRBJ1-2, with a possible D match to TRBD1 (6 bases). Germline V gene lookup returns CDR1 MNHNS and CDR2 SASEGT. The V end was cut by 2 bases, the J end by 1 base, with 11 bases between. CDR3 size: 15 residues.

This clone was counted a single time. The J gene is TRBJ2-5, the V gene TRBV19, with a possible D match to TRBD2 (6 bases). Looked up from germline, CDR1 is LNHDA and CDR2 is SQIVND (reference sequence). This CDR3 region has 12 residues. Trimming took 3 bases from V and 7 from J, leaving 9 bases between them. The CDR3 reads CASSMGTGTQYF. The CDR3 bases are TGTGCCAGTAGTATGGGGACTGGGACCCAGTACTTC.

This rearrangement joins TRBV5-4 to TRBJ2-2, with D possibly being TRBD1 (6 bases). Trimming removed 4 bases from V and 5 bases from J, with 18 bases in between. The CDR3 is 16 amino acids. The V gene's germline CDR1 is SGHNT and CDR2 YYREEE (reference sequence). CDR3: CASSRTGLGGTGELFF. The CDR3 nucleotides read TGTGCCAGCAGCCGCACAGGGTTGGGTGGGACCGGGGAGCTGTTTTTT.

The chain links TRBV28 to TRBJ1-2; perhaps TRBD1 as D (6 bases). V was clipped by 2 bases and J by 4 bases, with 8 bases between them. The CDR3 length is 13 residues. Germline values: CDR1 MDHEN, CDR2 SYDVKM. DNA for the CDR3: TGTGCCAGCAGTTTAAGGGACATCTATGGCTACACCTTC. It specifies CASSLRDIYGYTF.

The V gene is TRBV5-4, the J gene TRBJ1-2, with 8 bases that match TRBD1. This CDR3 has 14 amino acids. CDR1 SGHNT and CDR2 YYREEE come from the germline V gene (reference sequence). Trimming took 4 bases from V and 8 from J; bases not matched to a gene: 10. CDR3 in DNA: TGTGCCAGCAGCCGGGGACAGGTCAAGGGGGGCTACACCTTC. Protein: CASSRGQVKGGYTF.

CDR3 nucleotide sequence: TGTGCCAGCAGCTACAACCCGGGGGGGGAAAAACTGTTTTTT. This gives the protein CASSYNPGGEKLFF. This sequence joins TRBV11-2 and TRBJ1-4, with D perhaps matching TRBD1 (5 bases). The CDR3 consists of 14 residues. Germline lookup yields CDR1 SGHAT and CDR2 FQNNGV. The V end was cut by 4 bases, the J end by 8 bases, with 14 bases between.

This clone was observed a single time. The chain couples TRBV18 to TRBJ2-1, with D uncertain. V was clipped by 2 bases and J by 4 bases, with 9 bases between them. Germline V gives CDR1 KGHSH, CDR2 LQKENI. The length of the CDR3 is 14 residues. CDR3 in amino acids: CASSPNGVYNEQFF. The CDR3 DNA reads as TGTGCCAGCTCACCAAACGGAGTTTACAATGAGCAGTTCTTC. Full variable domain (outside the CDR3, taken from reference TRBV18 and TRBJ2-1): NAGVMQNPRHLVRRRGQEARLRCSPMKGHSHVYWYRQLPEEGLKFMVYLQKENIIDESGMPKERFSAEFPKEGPSILRIQQVVRGDSAAYFCASSPNGVYNEQFFGPGTRLTVL.

The chain uses TRBV4-3 and TRBJ1-6; 7 bases line up with TRBD1. Per the germline V gene, CDR1 is LGHNA and CDR2 is YSLEER. V lost 0 bases to trimming and J lost 10 bases; unmatched junction nucleotides: 3. CDR3 length equals 14 residues. CDR3 nucleotides: TGCGCCAGCAGCCAAGAACAGGGGACGTCACCCCTCCACTTT. It is translated as CASSQEQGTSPLHF.

V gene TRBV19 combines with J gene TRBJ1-6, with TRBD1 matching over 7 bases. V was pared by 2 bases and J by 7 bases, with 5 bases of the junction left unmatched. Germline V lookup: CDR1 LNHDA, CDR2 SQIVND (reference sequence). This CDR3 spans 15 amino acids. CDR3 region: CASSITGTVNSPLHF. The CDR3 region has the DNA TGTGCCAGTAGTATAACCGGGACAGTAAATTCACCCCTCCACTTT. The full variable domain, completed using reference TRBV19 and TRBJ1-6, is DGGITQSPKYLFRKEGQNVTLSCEQNLNHDAMYWYRQDPGQGLRLIYYSQIVNDFQKGDIAEGYSVSREKKESFPLTVTSAQKNPTAFYLCASSITGTVNSPLHFGNGTRLTVT.

The CDR3 nucleotides are TGTGCCAGCAGCACCGAACCGAGCTACGAGCAGTACTTC. It translates to CASSTEPSYEQYF. The gene calls are TRBV9 and TRBJ2-7; no clear D gene. CDR3 length: 13 amino acids. V lost 4 bases and J lost 3, with 11 bases in between. CDR1 is SGDLS and CDR2 is YYNGEE in the germline V gene.

The genes are TRBV5-6 and TRBJ2-7, with TRBD2 matching 9 bases. V was clipped by 6 bases and J by 0 bases; unmatched bases: 7. The CDR3 is 15 amino acids. Germline V gives CDR1 SGHDT, CDR2 YYEEEE. The CDR3 DNA is TGTGCCAGCATCCTAGCGGGGTCGAGCTCCTACGAGCAGTACTTC. Translating gives CASILAGSSSYEQYF.

The chain uses TRBV6-4 and TRBJ1-4; the match to TRBD1 covers 7 bases. Germline-derived CDR1 and CDR2 are MRHNA and SNTAGT. V lost 5 bases and J lost 8; bases outside the gene matches: 5. The CDR3 has 13 residues. The CDR3 DNA reads as TGTGCCAGCAGTCCCTTACAGGGGGAAAAACTGTTTTTT. It specifies CASSPLQGEKLFF.

The chain is built from TRBV21-1 and TRBJ2-4; the D call TRBD2 from the table was never checked on the DNA. TRBV21-1 is a pseudogene locus. The CDR3 extends over 11 amino acids. The CDR3 bases are TGTGCCTCCGGGGCCAAAAACATTCAGTACTTC. It translates to CASGAKNIQYF.

The genes are TRBV6-1 and TRBJ2-1, with D unclear. The germline CDR1 and CDR2 sequences are MNHNS and SASEGT. The V end was cut by 6 bases, the J end by 6 bases, with 6 bases between. CDR3 size: 11 residues. The CDR3 protein is CASRYSNEQFF. The CDR3 nucleotides are TGTGCCAGCAGATACAGCAATGAGCAGTTCTTC.

This clone was recorded only once. The chain uses TRBV27 and TRBJ2-1; 7 nucleotides line up with TRBD2. V shed 3 bases, J shed 0 bases, and the junction held 14 bases outside the gene matches. The CDR3 runs 19 residues. Germline assignment: CDR1 MNHEY and CDR2 SMNVEV (reference sequence). The CDR3 sequence: CASSFRLVGTTSSYNEQFF. The CDR3 DNA reads TGTGCCAGCAGTTTTCGTTTAGTCGGGACTACCAGCTCCTACAATGAGCAGTTCTTC.

This CDR3 is CASNYRDSYEQYF. The DNA of the CDR3 is TGTGCCAGTAATTACAGGGATTCCTACGAGCAGTACTTC. The chain is built from TRBV19 and TRBJ2-7, with TRBD1 as a possible D gene (6 bases). The germline V gene encodes CDR1 LNHDA and CDR2 SQIVND (reference sequence). There are 13 residues in the CDR3. V shed 7 bases and J shed 1 base, with 11 bases lying between them.

The chain combines TRBV2 with TRBJ1-1; weak D call: TRBD1 (5 bases). The V end was cut by 4 bases, the J end by 0 bases, with 6 bases between. The CDR3 runs to 13 residues. CDR1 SNHLY and CDR2 FYNNEI come from the germline V gene. CDR3 protein: CASSGQLNTEAFF. DNA for the CDR3: TGTGCCAGCAGTGGACAGTTGAACACTGAAGCTTTCTTT.

This chain joins TRBV18 and TRBJ1-2, with 7 positions matching TRBD1. CDR1 and CDR2 from the germline V gene are KGHSH and LQKENI. J gave up 0 bases and V 2 bases, and 6 bases lay outside the gene matches. CDR3 size: 16 residues. This CDR3 is CASSPSRQGPNYGYTF. For the CDR3, the DNA is TGTGCCAGCTCACCATCAAGACAGGGACCTAACTATGGCTACACCTTC. Complete variable domain (other parts from reference TRBV18 and TRBJ1-2): NAGVMQNPRHLVRRRGQEARLRCSPMKGHSHVYWYRQLPEEGLKFMVYLQKENIIDESGMPKERFSAEFPKEGPSILRIQQVVRGDSAAYFCASSPSRQGPNYGYTFGSGTRLTVV.

This clone came up once. The V call is TRBV7-9, the J call TRBJ2-5, with 12 bases fitting TRBD1. The CDR3 is 19 residues long. The ends lost 1 base at V and 5 bases at J; junction bases unmatched: 14. Germline V gene lookup returns CDR1 SEHNR and CDR2 FQNEAQ (reference sequence). CDR3 bases: TGTGCCAGCAGCTTAGGGGGGACAGGGGGCGGCTTCGAGCGGGAGACCCAGTACTTC. Its translation: CASSLGGTGGGFERETQYF.

The chain joins TRBV25-1 to TRBJ1-2; D perhaps matches TRBD1 (6 bases). Trimming shortened V by 1 base and J by 4 bases, and 19 bases separated the two germline ends. Germline V lookup: CDR1 MGHDK, CDR2 SYGVNS. This CDR3 has 17 residues. The CDR3 is CASSESGTGSRIYGYTF. CDR3 in DNA: TGTGCCAGCAGTGAATCCGGTACAGGGTCCCGTATCTATGGCTACACCTTC.

CDR3: CAISAAGAGDTQYF. CDR3 in DNA: TGTGCCATCAGTGCTGCGGGGGCGGGAGATACGCAGTATTTT. The genes are TRBV10-3 and TRBJ2-3; a possible D gene is TRBD2 (7 bases). Trimming shortened V by 4 bases and J by 5 bases, and 13 bases separated the two germline ends. The CDR3 sequence is 14 residues long. In germline, CDR1 is ENHRY, CDR2 SYGVKD.

The rearrangement uses TRBV7-8 and TRBJ2-7, with TRBD1 matching 7 bases. CDR1 is SGHVS, CDR2 FQNEAQ, per germline. The CDR3 extends over 14 amino acids. Trimming removed 5 bases from V and 0 bases from J; junction bases left unmatched: 4. The CDR3 protein is CASSPQGYSYEQYF. Here the CDR3 DNA reads TGTGCCAGCAGCCCACAGGGGTACTCCTACGAGCAGTACTTC.

The gene calls are TRBV6-5 and TRBJ2-3; tentatively, D is TRBD1 (6 bases). V shed 4 bases and J shed 4 bases, with 18 bases lying between them. CDR1 and CDR2 (germline): MNHEY, SVGAGI. CDR3 length: 16 amino acids. As DNA, the CDR3 is TGTGCCAGCAGTTCCGGGACAAGATTGAGTCCAGATACGCAGTATTTT. Translated, it gives CASSSGTRLSPDTQYF.

The gene calls are TRBV4-1 and TRBJ1-3; 11 bases fit TRBD1. The V gene's germline CDR1 is MGHRA and CDR2 YSYEKL. With V trimmed by 0 bases and J by 2 bases, 3 bases remained unmatched. The CDR3 has 17 residues. CDR3 DNA sequence: TGCGCCAGCAGCCAAGACGGACAGGGGGCAACTGGAAACACCATATATTTT. This gives the protein CASSQDGQGATGNTIYF.

This CDR3 reads CASSRNRDSYEQYF. CDR3 DNA sequence: TGCGCCAGCAGCCGGAACAGGGATTCCTACGAGCAGTACTTC. The J gene is TRBJ2-7, the V gene TRBV4-1; tentatively, D is TRBD1 (6 bases). This CDR3 has 14 amino acids. Germline lookup yields CDR1 MGHRA and CDR2 YSYEKL. The ends were cut back, 4 bases at V and 1 base at J, with 11 bases in the middle.